The 23 T cell receptor beta chains listed next were all sequenced from one sample in a study of blood T cell repertoires in COVID-19. Only in-frame clones appear in the TCRdb table, and some are missing; sequencing was by immunoSEQ multiplex PCR. The sample includes about 70,000 clones, about 85% of them seen just once. Sequencing was carried out using peripheral blood. The receptors originated from a man older than 75 with acute or convalescent COVID-19.

The V gene is TRBV5-1, the J gene TRBJ2-3; D possibly corresponds to TRBD1 (6 bases). The CDR3 loop spans 16 amino acids. Looked up from germline, CDR1 is SGHRS and CDR2 is YFSETQ. Trimming took 0 bases from V and 1 from J, leaving 12 bases between them. The CDR3 DNA follows: TGCGCCAGCAGCTTGGCAGTACAGGGCGGCACAGATACGCAGTATTTT. Translating gives CASSLAVQGGTDTQYF.

The table lists this clone with a few counts. The chain recombines TRBV7-9 with TRBJ2-7, with D possibly TRBD2 on 5 matching bases. CDR1 and CDR2 (germline): SEHNR, FQNEAQ (reference sequence). V was trimmed by 5 bases and J by 3 bases, leaving 17 bases between them. The CDR3 spans 15 residues. CDR3 DNA sequence: TGTGCCAGCAGCAAGGGAGAAGTTCCCAACTACGAGCAGTACTTC. This translates into CASSKGEVPNYEQYF.

CDR3 region: CASSTGQGDQPQHF. CDR3 DNA: TGTGCCAGCAGCACGGGACAGGGGGATCAGCCCCAGCATTTT. The chain is built from TRBV11-2 and TRBJ1-5; TRBD1 matches at 11 bases. CDR1 SGHAT and CDR2 FQNNGV come from the germline V gene. This CDR3 contains 14 residues. The V and J ends lost 5 bases and 5 bases, in that order; junction bases with no gene match: 2.

This clone occurred once. The J gene is TRBJ2-2, the V gene TRBV6-2 or TRBV6-3, with D unresolved. CDR1 and CDR2 from the germline V gene are MNHEY and SVGEGT. This CDR3 has 13 residues. V shed 2 bases and J shed 4 bases, with 5 bases lying between them. The CDR3 DNA follows: TGTGCCAGCAGTTACGAGGTCACCGGGGAGCTGTTTTTT. It is translated as CASSYEVTGELFF.

This rearrangement joins TRBV6-5 to TRBJ1-6, with 7 positions matching TRBD1. CDR3 length: 14 residues. V gave up 4 bases and J gave up 9 bases; unmatched junction bases: 6. Germline V gene data show CDR1 as MNHEY and CDR2 as SVGAGI. The CDR3 is CASSLNRGLSPLHF. The CDR3 coding sequence is TGTGCCAGCAGTTTGAATAGGGGGCTTTCACCCCTCCACTTT.

This rearrangement joins TRBV18 to TRBJ2-1, with TRBD1 identical over 7 bases. CDR1 and CDR2 (germline): KGHSH, LQKENI. J lost 4 bases, V lost 0 bases, and 6 bases had no gene match. CDR3 length: 16 residues. The CDR3 coding sequence is TGTGCCAGCTCACCACCGGGGGACAGTTTATACAATGAGCAGTTCTTC. Protein sequence: CASSPPGDSLYNEQFF. Using reference TRBV18 and TRBJ2-1 for the parts outside the CDR3, the full variable domain is NAGVMQNPRHLVRRRGQEARLRCSPMKGHSHVYWYRQLPEEGLKFMVYLQKENIIDESGMPKERFSAEFPKEGPSILRIQQVVRGDSAAYFCASSPPGDSLYNEQFFGPGTRLTVL.

The rearrangement joins TRBV18 to TRBJ2-1; D ambiguous. Germline-derived CDR1 and CDR2 are KGHSH and LQKENI. V shed 3 bases and J shed 8 bases, with 11 bases lying between them. The CDR3 is made up of 13 amino acids. CDR3 in amino acids: CASSPNPGDEQFF. In nucleotides, the CDR3 is TGTGCCAGCTCACCTAACCCAGGCGATGAGCAGTTCTTC.

Only one count was recorded for this clone. V gene TRBV11-3 combines with J gene TRBJ2-6; D perhaps matches TRBD2 (6 bases). The length of the CDR3 is 15 residues. The germline gives CDR1 SGHNT, CDR2 YENEEA. With 4 bases removed from V and 4 bases from J, the gap between germline ends came to 11 bases. In DNA form, the CDR3 reads TGTGCCAGCAGCTCCAGACTAGACGGGGCCAACGTCCTGACTTTC. Amino acids: CASSSRLDGANVLTF.

This clone was picked up one time. In DNA form, the CDR3 reads TGCAGTGCTAGTCTCCCAGCGGGGGGGTCGGGAGATACGCAGTATTTT. It is translated as CSASLPAGGSGDTQYF. This rearrangement joins TRBV20-1 to TRBJ2-3; 10 nucleotides match TRBD2. The J segment lost 5 bases and the V segment lost 3 bases, leaving 11 bases of the junction unmatched. This CDR3 spans 16 amino acids. Germline loops: CDR1 DFQATT, CDR2 SNEGSKA (reference sequence).

The gene calls are TRBV11-2 and TRBJ1-1; TRBD1 is a possible D gene (5 bases). Germline V lookup: CDR1 SGHAT, CDR2 FQNNGV. This CDR3 comprises 13 residues. With 7 bases removed from V and 3 bases from J, the gap between germline ends came to 12 bases. The CDR3 loop reads CASIFTGDTEAFF. CDR3 sequence (DNA): TGTGCCAGCATCTTCACGGGGGACACTGAAGCTTTCTTT.

This chain uses TRBV5-1 with TRBJ2-7, with D possibly being TRBD2 (5 bases). The V end was cut by 1 base, the J end by 3 bases, with 11 bases between. CDR1 is SGHRS and CDR2 is YFSETQ in the germline V gene. There are 14 residues in the CDR3. The CDR3 spells CASSLTAEHYEQYF. In nucleotides, the CDR3 is TGCGCCAGCAGCTTGACAGCGGAACACTACGAGCAGTACTTC.

This clone appeared once. The chain has TRBV2 and TRBJ1-4; 9 nucleotides match TRBD1. Germline V gene lookup returns CDR1 SNHLY and CDR2 FYNNEI. Trimming removed 10 bases from V and 6 bases from J; junction bases left unmatched: 9. This CDR3 has 14 residues. The DNA of the CDR3 is TGTGCCACAGCCCACCGGGACAGGGATGAAAAACTGTTTTTT. Its protein product is CATAHRDRDEKLFF.

This sequence joins TRBV10-3 and TRBJ2-7; the D is unclear. The V end lost 4 bases, the J end lost 7 bases, and 8 bases lay between the germline ends. The CDR3 length is 11 residues. Germline loops: CDR1 ENHRY, CDR2 SYGVKD. The CDR3 DNA sequence: TGTGCCATCAGTGTCGACAAGGAGCAGTACTTC. Protein product: CAISVDKEQYF.

CDR3 protein: CASSSFRLTEQFF. CDR3 sequence (DNA): TGTGCCAGCAGTTCCTTCAGGCTAACTGAGCAGTTCTTC. The genes are TRBV6-2 or TRBV6-3 and TRBJ2-1; D not certain. This CDR3 contains 13 residues. Trimming took 4 bases from V and 9 from J, leaving 13 bases between them. From germline, CDR1 is MNHEY and CDR2 SVGEGT.

This chain joins TRBV30 and TRBJ1-3, with 9 nucleotides matching TRBD1. V was pared by 6 bases and J by 3 bases, with 3 bases of the junction left unmatched. From germline, CDR1 is GTSNPN and CDR2 SVGIG (reference sequence). The length of the CDR3 is 13 residues. The CDR3 loop is CACLDRGGNTIYF. The CDR3 DNA follows: TGTGCCTGTCTGGACAGGGGTGGAAACACCATATATTTT.

This chain links TRBV6-2 or TRBV6-3 with TRBJ1-4, with D tentatively TRBD1 (6 bases). Germline V gene data show CDR1 as MNHEY and CDR2 as SVGEGT. V lost 5 bases to trimming and J lost 0 bases, with 7 bases between them. The CDR3 consists of 14 residues. CDR3 in amino acids: CASSRQATNEKLFF. The CDR3 DNA follows: TGTGCCAGCAGTCGACAGGCAACTAATGAAAAACTGTTTTTT.

The chain recombines TRBV14 with TRBJ2-1; 12 bases are shared with TRBD2. CDR3 length: 14 residues. Germline assignment: CDR1 SGHDN and CDR2 FVKESK. The V and J ends lost 6 bases and 7 bases, in that order; junction bases with no gene match: 4. This CDR3 reads CASRGLAGWNEQFF. The CDR3 nucleotides are TGTGCCAGCAGGGGACTAGCGGGTTGGAATGAGCAGTTCTTC.

This clone was seen once. V gene TRBV9 combines with J gene TRBJ2-2, with D perhaps matching TRBD2 (6 bases). This CDR3 region has 17 residues. V was pared by 4 bases and J by 1 base, with 17 bases between. CDR1 is SGDLS, CDR2 YYNGEE, per germline. The CDR3 here is CASSQNPGGMNTGELFF. The CDR3 DNA reads TGTGCCAGCAGCCAAAACCCCGGAGGGATGAACACCGGGGAGCTGTTTTTT.

The chain carries TRBV7-2 and TRBJ1-1, with 9 bases identical to TRBD1. The V and J ends lost 4 bases and 4 bases, in that order; junction bases with no gene match: 7. Germline V lookup: CDR1 SGHTA, CDR2 FQGNSA. CDR3 size: 15 residues. The CDR3 nucleotides are TGTGCCAGCAGCTACCACAGGGGGCGCGGCACTGAAGCTTTCTTT. Translation: CASSYHRGRGTEAFF.

This chain joins TRBV21-1 and TRBJ2-6; the table's D call of TRBD1 was not tested on the DNA. TRBV21-1 is a listed pseudogene. The CDR3 runs 18 residues. CDR3 in amino acids: CASSRGQGLRSGANVLTF. CDR3 coding DNA: TGTGCCAGCAGCCGGGGACAGGGGCTTCGGTCTGGGGCCAACGTCCTGACTTTC.

V gene TRBV4-2 combines with J gene TRBJ1-1, with TRBD1 as a possible D gene (5 bases). Germline CDR1 LGHNA, CDR2 YNFKEQ. The CDR3 is 14 amino acids. Trimming removed 6 bases from V and 6 bases from J, with 17 bases in between. The CDR3 region is CASRPAPREAEAFF. The CDR3 DNA is TGTGCCAGCAGACCCGCGCCCAGGGAAGCTGAAGCTTTCTTT.

The genes are TRBV5-4 and TRBJ1-2; 10 bases fit TRBD1. The germline V gene has CDR1 SGHNT and CDR2 YYREEE (reference sequence). The CDR3 covers 16 residues. The ends lost 0 bases at V and 6 bases at J; junction bases unmatched: 8. The CDR3 here is CASSLGGDRGGNGYTF. The CDR3 bases are TGTGCCAGCAGCTTGGGTGGGGACAGGGGAGGTAATGGCTACACCTTC.

The chain recombines TRBV7-2 with TRBJ1-4; D not resolved. Trimming left V 0 bases short and J 7 bases short, with 12 bases between. Germline CDR1 is SGHTA and CDR2 is FQGNSA. CDR3 length equals 15 residues. The CDR3 DNA reads TGTGCCAGCAGCTTAGCGGCCCAGAGGAGTGAAAAACTGTTTTTT. This sequence encodes CASSLAAQRSEKLFF.